This T cell receptor (beta chain) was sequenced for a study of identical twins. Study-level findings and limits: Conclusions rested on cross-sectional statistics rather than following the same donors. The study found that models underestimated out-of-frame TCR alpha sharing in monozygotic twins.

This clonotype has at least ten counts. The antigen is undetermined. Germline-derived CDR1 and CDR2 are ENHRY and SYGVKD. This CDR3 spans 11 amino acids. V lost 8 bases and J 2 bases, leaving 7 bases between the germline ends. Template switching added a universal primer site; cDNA carried unique molecular identifiers. TCRdb called the 5' RACE reads again in MiXCR, with one record for every CDR3 protein. The profile shows hundreds of thousands of distinct CDR3 sequences, around 6% of them singletons. Sequencing was performed on naive T cells sorted from blood. The TCR comes from a young man in good health. The chain recombines TRBV10-3 with TRBJ2-7; unclear D gene. CDR3 region: CAISRTYEQYV. CDR3 DNA: TGTGCCATCTCGAGGACCTACGAGCAGTACGTC.